The source of this T cell receptor (beta chain) is a study of cytomegalovirus exposure and HLA in healthy donors. The CDR3 spans 11 residues. The germline V and J ends were trimmed by 5 bases and 5 bases, with 10 bases remaining between them. The germline CDR1 and CDR2 sequences are DFQATT and SNEGSKA (reference sequence). This PCR relied on a set of 60 Vbeta primers and 13 Jbeta primers. The table came from immunoSEQ multiplex PCR; TCRdb's copy has only in-frame clones and leaves some out. The sample carries 150,000 to 200,000 clones, approximately 84% recorded once. The sample comprised PBMCs. V usage is TRBV20-1 and J usage is TRBJ2-7; no reliable D call. This TCR was recovered from a woman aged 40 to 50 in good health and CMV-seropositive. Here the CDR3 reads CSARELNEQYF. DNA of the CDR3: TGCAGTGCTCGCGAGCTGAACGAGCAGTACTTC.